Reported below is one TCR beta chain. Its specificity is unknown. Caucasian adults residing in Nashville, Tennessee made up all the donors. The record originates from a study of shared clonotypes between healthy human individuals. Profiling relied on immunoSEQ multiplex PCR, and the TCRdb table lists in-frame clones only, not all of them. The profile shows roughly 640,000 clones, roughly 97% of them singletons. Study-level results: Only blood was sampled; tissue repertoires likely differ. Some clonotypes were shared by all four sorted-subset donors, while others were not shared. The non-shared ones had lower generation probabilities than the shared ones.

The sequenced sample was naive CD4+ T cells sorted from blood. Subset here: CD45RA+ positively selected. This TCR was sampled from a woman aged 25 to 39 in good health.

The CDR3 is CASCPRGTTSSYNEQFF. The CDR3 DNA is TGCGCCAGCTGCCCCCGCGGAACAACTAGCTCCTACAATGAGCAGTTCTTC. V usage is TRBV5-1 and J usage is TRBJ2-1; maybe TRBD2 (5 bases). CDR3 length equals 17 residues. V lost 7 bases to trimming and J lost 0 bases, with 20 bases between them. The germline CDR1 and CDR2 sequences are SGHRS and YFSETQ.